This TCR beta chain was captured in a study of esophageal squamous cell carcinoma under preoperative chemotherapy. TCRdb analysed the PCR reads with MiXCR anew, one entry per CDR3 protein. The data show 15,000 to 20,000 distinct CDR3 sequences, with about half seen just once and around 29% held by the top ten. Described time point: after preoperative PTX-NDP chemotherapy. The length of the CDR3 is 16 residues. With V trimmed by 5 bases and J by 1 base, 8 bases remained unmatched. CDR1 SGHTA and CDR2 FQGNSA come from the germline V gene. The chain is built from TRBV7-2 and TRBJ2-3; TRBD2 aligns across 8 bases. This material was acquired from a patient given preoperative chemotherapy. This clonotype was obtained from a human donor with esophageal squamous cell carcinoma. The donor label of this sample is uncertain. The CDR3 DNA follows: TGTGCCAGCAGCGGACGACGGGGGGGGGGCACAGATACGCAGTATTTT. This encodes CASSGRRGGGTDTQYF.